One and the same sample provided the 12 T cell receptor beta chains below, sequenced in a study of blood T cell repertoires in COVID-19. TCRdb's copy holds only in-frame clones and misses some; the assay was immunoSEQ multiplex PCR. This sample has approximately 210,000 clones, with approximately 87% found just once. The material sequenced was peripheral blood. Receptor source: a woman in her 70s with acute or convalescent COVID-19.

The genes are TRBV7-5 and TRBJ1-2; the table calls TRBD1, which could not be checked here. TRBV7-5 is an annotated pseudogene. This CDR3 has 16 amino acids. The CDR3 here is CVRSSSRDKKFYGYTF. The CDR3 DNA sequence: TGTGTCAGAAGCTCATCCCGGGACAAAAAGTTCTATGGCTACACCTTC.

The chain carries TRBV2 and TRBJ2-1, with a weak D call TRBD2 (5 bases). CDR1 and CDR2 from the germline V gene are SNHLY and FYNNEI. The germline V and J ends were trimmed by 10 bases and 7 bases, with 20 bases remaining between them. The CDR3 contains 14 residues. The CDR3 DNA follows: TGTGCCACCCTAAGCGCGCTAGCCTTGAATGAGCAGTTCTTC. Protein: CATLSALALNEQFF. Drawing the rest from reference TRBV2 and TRBJ2-1, the complete variable domain is EPEVTQTPSHQVTQMGQEVILRCVPISNHLYFYWYRQILGQKVEFLVSFYNNEISEKSEIFDDQFSVERPDGSNFTLKIRSTKLEDSAMYFCATLSALALNEQFFGPGTRLTVL.

The rearrangement joins TRBV19 to TRBJ1-2, with D possibly matching TRBD1 (5 bases). Trimming cost V 4 bases and J 6 bases, with 12 bases left between them. Germline V CDR1 and CDR2: LNHDA, SQIVND (reference sequence). CDR3 length: 13 amino acids. CDR3 sequence reads: CASSKGITDGYTF. For the CDR3, the DNA is TGTGCCAGTAGTAAGGGGATTACTGATGGCTACACCTTC.

CDR3 coding DNA: TGTGCCAGCAGTTACTCTAGGACAGGGGGAAATTCACCCCTCCACTTT. Its translation: CASSYSRTGGNSPLHF. This chain links TRBV6-5 with TRBJ1-6, with 10 bases identical to TRBD1. This CDR3 contains 16 residues. CDR1 and CDR2 (germline): MNHEY, SVGAGI. The J segment lost 7 bases and the V segment lost 0 bases, leaving 3 bases of the junction unmatched.

J is TRBJ2-7 and V is TRBV11-3; 9 bases are a match to TRBD2. Germline V lookup: CDR1 SGHNT, CDR2 YENEEA. The CDR3 loop spans 14 amino acids. J lost 3 bases, V lost 3 bases, and 3 bases had no gene match. This CDR3 is CASSLGSGGYEQYF. Written as DNA, the CDR3 is TGTGCCAGCAGCTTGGGTAGCGGGGGCTACGAGCAGTACTTC.

The rearrangement uses TRBV25-1 and TRBJ1-1; 9 nucleotides line up with TRBD1. Germline lookup yields CDR1 MGHDK and CDR2 SYGVNS. The CDR3 extends over 14 amino acids. V lost 8 bases, J lost 4 bases, and 8 bases stayed unmatched. CDR3 coding DNA: TGTGCCAGCGCCGGGACAGGGTCAATCACTGAAGCTTTCTTT. It specifies CASAGTGSITEAFF.

This chain uses TRBV28 with TRBJ2-3; D unclear. The V end lost 2 bases, the J end lost 3 bases, and 9 bases lay between the germline ends. This CDR3 region has 14 residues. Germline V CDR1 and CDR2: MDHEN, SYDVKM. CDR3 nucleotide sequence: TGTGCCAGCAGTTTAATAGTAATTACAGATACGCAGTATTTT. Protein sequence: CASSLIVITDTQYF.

The chain uses TRBV5-4 and TRBJ1-1, with a tentative D call TRBD1 (5 bases). CDR3 length: 13 residues. CDR1 is SGHNT, CDR2 YYREEE, per germline (reference sequence). V was trimmed by 4 bases and J by 0 bases, leaving 7 bases between them. CDR3 protein: CASSPGLNTEAFF. For the CDR3, the DNA is TGTGCCAGCAGCCCAGGGTTGAACACTGAAGCTTTCTTT.

J is TRBJ2-1 and V is TRBV5-4, with D tentatively TRBD2 (5 bases). Germline CDR1 is SGHNT and CDR2 is YYREEE (reference sequence). V dropped 3 bases and J dropped 2 bases, with 12 bases sitting between them. The CDR3 spans 15 residues. CDR3 residues: CASSSIGETYNEQFF. The CDR3 coding sequence is TGTGCCAGCAGCTCGATCGGGGAAACCTACAATGAGCAGTTCTTC.

The chain has TRBV7-9 and TRBJ2-2; D not resolved. Germline V gene data show CDR1 as SEHNR and CDR2 as FQNEAQ (reference sequence). V was shortened by 1 base and J by 8 bases, with 17 bases between the two germline ends. There are 16 residues in the CDR3. CDR3: CASSLVLTSRSGELFF. CDR3 nucleotides: TGTGCCAGCAGCTTAGTTTTAACTTCCCGGTCGGGGGAGCTGTTTTTT.

The sample holds a few counts of this clone. V usage is TRBV20-1 and J usage is TRBJ1-5, with TRBD1 matching 7 bases. The V segment lost 3 bases and the J segment 7 bases; nucleotides outside the gene matches: 9. The CDR3 runs 14 residues. The germline V gene encodes CDR1 DFQATT and CDR2 SNEGSKA (reference sequence). DNA of the CDR3: TGCAGTGCTAGTAGAGGGGGCGGGTGGCAGCCCCAGCATTTT. Translating gives CSASRGGGWQPQHF.

The CDR3 DNA reads as TGTGCCAGCAGCTTAGATCGCGGGAATGAGCAGTTCTTC. As protein: CASSLDRGNEQFF. The chain has TRBV7-2 and TRBJ2-1, with D possibly being TRBD2 (5 bases). Trimming stripped 1 base from V and 7 bases from J, with 8 bases between. The CDR3 has 13 amino acids. CDR1 SGHTA and CDR2 FQGNSA come from the germline V gene.